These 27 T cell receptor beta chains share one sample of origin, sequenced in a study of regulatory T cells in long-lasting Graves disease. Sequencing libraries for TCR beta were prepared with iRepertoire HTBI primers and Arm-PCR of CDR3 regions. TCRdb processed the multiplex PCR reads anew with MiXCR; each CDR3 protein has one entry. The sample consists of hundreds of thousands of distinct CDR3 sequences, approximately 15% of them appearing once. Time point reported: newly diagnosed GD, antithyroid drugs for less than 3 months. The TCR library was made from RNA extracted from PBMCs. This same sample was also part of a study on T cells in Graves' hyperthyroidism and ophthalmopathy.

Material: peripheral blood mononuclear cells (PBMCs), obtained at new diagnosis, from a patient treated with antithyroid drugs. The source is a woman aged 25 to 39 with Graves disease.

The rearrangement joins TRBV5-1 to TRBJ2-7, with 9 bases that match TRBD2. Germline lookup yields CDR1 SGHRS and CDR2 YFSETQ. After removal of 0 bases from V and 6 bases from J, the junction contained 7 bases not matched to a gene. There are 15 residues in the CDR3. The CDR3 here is CASSLAPSGILEQYF. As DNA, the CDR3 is TGCGCCAGCAGCTTGGCCCCTAGCGGGATACTCGAGCAGTACTTC.

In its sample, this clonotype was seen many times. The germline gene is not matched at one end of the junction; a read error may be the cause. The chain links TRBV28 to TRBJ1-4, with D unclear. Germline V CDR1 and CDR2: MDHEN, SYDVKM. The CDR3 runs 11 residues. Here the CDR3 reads CASSFGVKKAF. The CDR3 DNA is TGTGCCAGCAGTTTCGGAGTCAAGAAGGCTTTT. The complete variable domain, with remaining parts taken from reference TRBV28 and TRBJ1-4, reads DVKVTQSSRYLVKRTGEKVFLECVQDMDHENMFWYRQDPGLGLRLIYFSYDVKMKEKGDIPEGYSVSREKKERFSLILESASTNQTSMYLCASSFGVKKAFGSGTQLSVL.

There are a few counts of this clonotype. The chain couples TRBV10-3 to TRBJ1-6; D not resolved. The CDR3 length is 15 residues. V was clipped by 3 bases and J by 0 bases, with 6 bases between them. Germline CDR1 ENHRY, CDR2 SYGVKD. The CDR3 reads CAISEEGSYNSPLHF. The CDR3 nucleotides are TGTGCCATCAGTGAAGAGGGCTCCTATAATTCACCCCTCCACTTT.

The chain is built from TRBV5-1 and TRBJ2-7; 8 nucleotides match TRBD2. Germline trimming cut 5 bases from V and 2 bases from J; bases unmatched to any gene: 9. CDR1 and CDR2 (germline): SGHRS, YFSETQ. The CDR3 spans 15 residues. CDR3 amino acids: CASSPSVSGAYEQYF. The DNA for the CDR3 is TGCGCCAGCAGTCCCTCTGTTAGCGGGGCCTACGAGCAGTACTTC.

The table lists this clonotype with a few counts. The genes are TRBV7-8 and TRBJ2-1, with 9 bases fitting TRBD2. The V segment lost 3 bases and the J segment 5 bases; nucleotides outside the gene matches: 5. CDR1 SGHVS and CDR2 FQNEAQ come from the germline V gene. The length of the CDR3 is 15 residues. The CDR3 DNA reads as TGTGCCAGCAGCTTTAGGTCTAGCGGGAACAATGAGCAGTTCTTC. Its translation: CASSFRSSGNNEQFF.

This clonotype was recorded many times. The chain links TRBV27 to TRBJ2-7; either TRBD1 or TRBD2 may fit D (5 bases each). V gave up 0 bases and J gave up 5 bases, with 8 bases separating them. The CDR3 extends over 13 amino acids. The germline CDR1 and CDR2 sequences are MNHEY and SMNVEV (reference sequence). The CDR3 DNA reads TGTGCCAGCAGTTTATCGGGGGTCCACGAGCAGTACTTC. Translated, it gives CASSLSGVHEQYF.

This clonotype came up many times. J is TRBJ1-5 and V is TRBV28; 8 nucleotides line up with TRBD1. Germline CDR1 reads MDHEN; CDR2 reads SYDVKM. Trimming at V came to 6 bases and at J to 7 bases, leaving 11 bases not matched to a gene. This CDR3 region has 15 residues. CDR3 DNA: TGTGCCAGCAGATCGACAGGGGTCCGGAGGCAGCCCCAGCATTTT. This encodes CASRSTGVRRQPQHF. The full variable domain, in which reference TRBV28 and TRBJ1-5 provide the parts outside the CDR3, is DVKVTQSSRYLVKRTGEKVFLECVQDMDHENMFWYRQDPGLGLRLIYFSYDVKMKEKGDIPEGYSVSREKKERFSLILESASTNQTSMYLCASRSTGVRRQPQHFGDGTRLSIL.

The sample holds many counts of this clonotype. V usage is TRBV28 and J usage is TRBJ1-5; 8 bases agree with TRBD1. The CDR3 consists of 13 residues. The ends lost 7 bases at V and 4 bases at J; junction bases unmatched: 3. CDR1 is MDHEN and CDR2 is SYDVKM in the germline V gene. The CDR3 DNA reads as TGTGCCAGCATTAGACAGGGGAATCAGCCCCAGCATTTT. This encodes CASIRQGNQPQHF.

The CDR3 DNA reads as TGTGCCATCAGTTCCGGACAGGGGGTGGGAGAGACCCAGTACTTC. Its protein is CAISSGQGVGETQYF. The rearrangement links TRBV10-3 to TRBJ2-5; 10 bases agree with TRBD1. The CDR3 covers 15 residues. Germline V gene lookup returns CDR1 ENHRY and CDR2 SYGVKD. The J segment lost 4 bases and the V segment lost 5 bases, leaving 7 bases of the junction unmatched.

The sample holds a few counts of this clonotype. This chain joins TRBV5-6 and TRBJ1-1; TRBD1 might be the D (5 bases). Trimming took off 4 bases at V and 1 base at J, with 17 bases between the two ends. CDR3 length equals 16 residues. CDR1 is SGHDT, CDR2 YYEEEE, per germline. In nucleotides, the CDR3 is TGTGCCAGCAGCCGAGCCCCGGGACGGGAGAACACTGAAGCTTTCTTT. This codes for CASSRAPGRENTEAFF.

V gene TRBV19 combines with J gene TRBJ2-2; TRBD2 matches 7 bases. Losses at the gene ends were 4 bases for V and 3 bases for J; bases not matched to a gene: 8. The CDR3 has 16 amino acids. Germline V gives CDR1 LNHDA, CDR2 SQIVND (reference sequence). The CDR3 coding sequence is TGTGCCAGTAGTAGGGCCTCGCGGGGGTACACCGGGGAGCTGTTTTTT. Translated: CASSRASRGYTGELFF.

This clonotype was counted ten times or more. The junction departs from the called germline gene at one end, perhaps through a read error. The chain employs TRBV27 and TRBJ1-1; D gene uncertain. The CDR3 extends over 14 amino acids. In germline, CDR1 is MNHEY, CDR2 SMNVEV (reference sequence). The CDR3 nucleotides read TGTGCCAGCAGCTTATTCGACCGGAACACTGAAGCTTTCTTT. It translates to CASSLFDRNTEAFF.

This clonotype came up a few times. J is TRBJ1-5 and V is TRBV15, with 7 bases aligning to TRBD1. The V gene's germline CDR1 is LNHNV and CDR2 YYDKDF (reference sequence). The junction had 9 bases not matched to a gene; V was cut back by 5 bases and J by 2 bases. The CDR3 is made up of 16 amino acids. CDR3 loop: CATSSWDSRGNQPQHF. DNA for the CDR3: TGTGCCACCAGCTCATGGGACAGTCGTGGCAATCAGCCCCAGCATTTT.

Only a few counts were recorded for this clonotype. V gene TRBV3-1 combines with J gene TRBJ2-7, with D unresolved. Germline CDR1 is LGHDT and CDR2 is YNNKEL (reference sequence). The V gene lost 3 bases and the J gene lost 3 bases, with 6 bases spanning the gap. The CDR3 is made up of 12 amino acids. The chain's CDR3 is CASSQHYYEQYF. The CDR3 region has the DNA TGTGCCAGCAGCCAGCACTACTACGAGCAGTACTTC.

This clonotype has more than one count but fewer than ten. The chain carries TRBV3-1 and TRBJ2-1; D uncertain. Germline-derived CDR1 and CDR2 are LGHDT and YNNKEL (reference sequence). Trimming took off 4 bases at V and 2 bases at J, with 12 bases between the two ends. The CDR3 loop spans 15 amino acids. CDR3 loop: CASSRETLTYNEQFF. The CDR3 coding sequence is TGTGCCAGCAGCCGCGAGACCCTTACCTACAATGAGCAGTTCTTC.

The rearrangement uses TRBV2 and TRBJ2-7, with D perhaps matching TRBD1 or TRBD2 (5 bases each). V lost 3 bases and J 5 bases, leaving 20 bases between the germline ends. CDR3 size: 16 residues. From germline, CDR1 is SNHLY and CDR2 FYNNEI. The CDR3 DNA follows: TGTGCCAGCAGTGATTCTCCCAAGGGTAGGGGACACGAGCAGTACTTC. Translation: CASSDSPKGRGHEQYF.

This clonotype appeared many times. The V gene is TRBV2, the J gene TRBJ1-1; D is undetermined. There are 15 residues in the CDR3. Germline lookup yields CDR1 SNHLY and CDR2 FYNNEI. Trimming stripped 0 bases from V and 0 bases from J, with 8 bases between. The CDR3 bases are TGTGCCAGCAGTGAAGCGCAGACGGTGAACACTGAAGCTTTCTTT. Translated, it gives CASSEAQTVNTEAFF.

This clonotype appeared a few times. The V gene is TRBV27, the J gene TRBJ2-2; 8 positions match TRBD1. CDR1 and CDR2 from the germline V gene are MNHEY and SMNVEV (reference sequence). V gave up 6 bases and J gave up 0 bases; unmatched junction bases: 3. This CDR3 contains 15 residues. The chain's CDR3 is CASRWTGTNTGELFF. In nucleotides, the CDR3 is TGTGCCAGCAGGTGGACAGGGACGAACACCGGGGAGCTGTTTTTT.

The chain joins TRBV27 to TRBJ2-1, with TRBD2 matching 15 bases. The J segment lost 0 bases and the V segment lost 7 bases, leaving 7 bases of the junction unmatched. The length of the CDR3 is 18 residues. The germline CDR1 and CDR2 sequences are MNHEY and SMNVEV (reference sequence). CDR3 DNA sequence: TGTGCCAGCATCCCGGGACTAGCGGGAGGAAGCTCCTACAATGAGCAGTTCTTC. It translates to CASIPGLAGGSSYNEQFF.

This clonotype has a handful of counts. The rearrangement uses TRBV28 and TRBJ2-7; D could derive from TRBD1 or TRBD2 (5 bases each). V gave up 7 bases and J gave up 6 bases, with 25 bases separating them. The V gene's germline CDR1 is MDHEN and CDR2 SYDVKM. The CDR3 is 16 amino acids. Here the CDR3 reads CASKSERGPDLREQYF. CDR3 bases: TGTGCCAGCAAATCGGAAAGGGGACCCGACCTACGCGAGCAGTACTTC.

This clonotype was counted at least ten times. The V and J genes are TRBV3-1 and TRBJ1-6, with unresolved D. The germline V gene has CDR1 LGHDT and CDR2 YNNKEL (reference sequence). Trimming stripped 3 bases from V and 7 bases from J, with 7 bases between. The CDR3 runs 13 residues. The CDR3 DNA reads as TGTGCCAGCAGCCAGACTGGGAATTCACCCCTCCACTTT. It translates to CASSQTGNSPLHF. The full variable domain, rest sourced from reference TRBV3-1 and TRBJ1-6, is DTAVSQTPKYLVTQMGNDKSIKCEQNLGHDTMYWYKQDSKKFLKIMFSYNNKELIINETVPNRFSPKSPDKAHLNLHINSLELGDSAVYFCASSQTGNSPLHFGNGTRLTVT.

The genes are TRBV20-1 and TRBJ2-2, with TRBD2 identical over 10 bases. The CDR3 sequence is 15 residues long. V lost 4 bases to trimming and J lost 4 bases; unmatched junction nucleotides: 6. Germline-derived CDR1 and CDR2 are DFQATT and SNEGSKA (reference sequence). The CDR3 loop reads CSAKLIAGGTGELFF. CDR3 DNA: TGCAGTGCTAAACTGATAGCGGGAGGCACCGGGGAGCTGTTTTTT.

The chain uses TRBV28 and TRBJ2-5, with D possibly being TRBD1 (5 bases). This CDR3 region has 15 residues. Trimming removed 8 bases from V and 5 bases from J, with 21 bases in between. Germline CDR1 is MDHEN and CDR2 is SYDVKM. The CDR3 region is CASLSRREGGETQYF. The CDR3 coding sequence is TGTGCCAGCCTCTCGCGCAGGGAAGGTGGGGAGACCCAGTACTTC.

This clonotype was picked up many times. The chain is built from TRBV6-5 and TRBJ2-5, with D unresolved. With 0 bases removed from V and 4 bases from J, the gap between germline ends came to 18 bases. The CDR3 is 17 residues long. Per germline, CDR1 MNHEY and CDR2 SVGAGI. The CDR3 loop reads CASSYSLASQRTETQYF. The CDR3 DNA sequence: TGTGCCAGCAGTTACTCGTTGGCCAGCCAGAGAACAGAGACCCAGTACTTC.

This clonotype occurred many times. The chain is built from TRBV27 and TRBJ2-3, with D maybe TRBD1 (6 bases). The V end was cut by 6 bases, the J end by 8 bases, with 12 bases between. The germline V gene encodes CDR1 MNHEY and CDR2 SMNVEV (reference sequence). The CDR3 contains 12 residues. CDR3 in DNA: TGTGCCAGCAGCCAGGGGATGCGTACGCAGTATTTT. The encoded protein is CASSQGMRTQYF.

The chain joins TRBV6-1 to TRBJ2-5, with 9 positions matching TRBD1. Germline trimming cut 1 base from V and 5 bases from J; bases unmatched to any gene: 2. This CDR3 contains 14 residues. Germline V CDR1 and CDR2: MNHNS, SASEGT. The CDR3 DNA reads TGTGCCAGCAGTGAAGGAGGACAGGGGGAGACCCAGTACTTC. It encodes CASSEGGQGETQYF.

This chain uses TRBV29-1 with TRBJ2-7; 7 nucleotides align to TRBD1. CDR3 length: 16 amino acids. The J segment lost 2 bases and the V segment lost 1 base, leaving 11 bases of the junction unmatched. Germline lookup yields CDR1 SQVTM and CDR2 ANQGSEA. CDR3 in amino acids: CSVEGIWDSLPYEQYF. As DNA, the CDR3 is TGCAGCGTTGAAGGGATCTGGGACAGTTTACCCTACGAGCAGTACTTC.